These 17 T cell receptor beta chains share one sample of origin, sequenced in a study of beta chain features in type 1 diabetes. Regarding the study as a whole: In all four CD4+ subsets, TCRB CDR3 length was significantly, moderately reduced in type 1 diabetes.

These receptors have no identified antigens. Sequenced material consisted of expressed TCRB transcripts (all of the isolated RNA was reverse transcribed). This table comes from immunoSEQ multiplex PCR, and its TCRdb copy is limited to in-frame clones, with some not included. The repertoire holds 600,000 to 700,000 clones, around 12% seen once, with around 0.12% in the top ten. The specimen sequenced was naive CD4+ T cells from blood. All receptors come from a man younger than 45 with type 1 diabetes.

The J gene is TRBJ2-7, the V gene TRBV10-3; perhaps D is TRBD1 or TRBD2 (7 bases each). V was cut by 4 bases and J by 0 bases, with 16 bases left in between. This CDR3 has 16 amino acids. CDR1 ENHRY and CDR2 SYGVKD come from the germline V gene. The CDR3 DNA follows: TGTGCCATCAGTGGAAGGGCGGGGGACAGCTCCTACGAGCAGTACTTC. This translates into CAISGRAGDSSYEQYF.

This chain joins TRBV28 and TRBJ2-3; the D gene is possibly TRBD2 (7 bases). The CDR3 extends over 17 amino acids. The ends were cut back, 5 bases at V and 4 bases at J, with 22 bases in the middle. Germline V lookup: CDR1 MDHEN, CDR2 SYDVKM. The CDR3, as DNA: TGTGCCAGCAGTCAACCCCCGGACAGCGGGGTGGCAGATACGCAGTATTTT. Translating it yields CASSQPPDSGVADTQYF. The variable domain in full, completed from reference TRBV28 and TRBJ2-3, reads DVKVTQSSRYLVKRTGEKVFLECVQDMDHENMFWYRQDPGLGLRLIYFSYDVKMKEKGDIPEGYSVSREKKERFSLILESASTNQTSMYLCASSQPPDSGVADTQYFGPGTRLTVL.

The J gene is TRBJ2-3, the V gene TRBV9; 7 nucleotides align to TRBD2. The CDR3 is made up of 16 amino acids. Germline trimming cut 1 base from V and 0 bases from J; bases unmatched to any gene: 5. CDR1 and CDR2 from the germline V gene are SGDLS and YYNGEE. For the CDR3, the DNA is TGTGCCAGCAGCGTAAGCGGGACCTCTAGCACAGATACGCAGTATTTT. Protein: CASSVSGTSSTDTQYF. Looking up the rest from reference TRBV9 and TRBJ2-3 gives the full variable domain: DSGVTQTPKHLITATGQRVTLRCSPRSGDLSVYWYQQSLDQGLQFLIQYYNGEERAKGNILERFSAQQFPDLHSELNLSSLELGDSALYFCASSVSGTSSTDTQYFGPGTRLTVL.

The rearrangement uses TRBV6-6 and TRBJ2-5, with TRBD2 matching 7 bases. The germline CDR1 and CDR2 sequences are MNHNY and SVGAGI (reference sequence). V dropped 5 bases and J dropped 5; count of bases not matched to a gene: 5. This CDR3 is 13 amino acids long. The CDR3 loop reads CASSRTSAETQYF. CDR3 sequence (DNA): TGTGCCAGCAGTCGGACTAGTGCGGAGACCCAGTACTTC.

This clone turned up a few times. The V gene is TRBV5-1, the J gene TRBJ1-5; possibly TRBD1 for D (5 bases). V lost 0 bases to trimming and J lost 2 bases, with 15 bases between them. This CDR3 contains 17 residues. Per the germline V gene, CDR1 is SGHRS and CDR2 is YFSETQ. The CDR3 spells CASSLVALGGGNQPQHF. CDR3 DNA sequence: TGCGCCAGCAGCTTGGTGGCCCTCGGGGGAGGCAATCAGCCCCAGCATTTT.

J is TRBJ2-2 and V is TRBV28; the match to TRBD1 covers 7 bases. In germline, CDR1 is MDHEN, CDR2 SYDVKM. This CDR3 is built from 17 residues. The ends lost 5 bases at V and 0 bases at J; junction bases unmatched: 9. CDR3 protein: CASSPLGTASNTGELFF. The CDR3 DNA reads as TGTGCCAGCAGTCCCCTCGGGACAGCTTCGAACACCGGGGAGCTGTTTTTT.

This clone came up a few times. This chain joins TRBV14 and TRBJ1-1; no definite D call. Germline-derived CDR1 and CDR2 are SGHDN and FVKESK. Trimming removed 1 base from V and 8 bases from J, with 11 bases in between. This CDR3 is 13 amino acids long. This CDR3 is CASSQVEESEAFF. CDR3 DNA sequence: TGTGCCAGCAGCCAAGTCGAGGAGTCAGAAGCTTTCTTT.

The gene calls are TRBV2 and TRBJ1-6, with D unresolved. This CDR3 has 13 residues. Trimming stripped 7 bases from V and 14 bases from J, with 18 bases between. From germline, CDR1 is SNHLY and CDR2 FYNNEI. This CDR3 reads CASNLESRNTLHF. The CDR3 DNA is TGTGCCAGCAATCTAGAAAGCCGAAACACCCTCCACTTT.

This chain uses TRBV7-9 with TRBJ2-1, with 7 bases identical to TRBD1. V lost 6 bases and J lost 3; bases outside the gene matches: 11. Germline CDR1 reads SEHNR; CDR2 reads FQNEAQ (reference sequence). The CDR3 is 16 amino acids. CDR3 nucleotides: TGTGCCAGCAGTCTGACAGGGATGCGAGTCTACAATGAGCAGTTCTTC. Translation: CASSLTGMRVYNEQFF. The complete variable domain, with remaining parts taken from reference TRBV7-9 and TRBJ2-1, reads DTGVSQNPRHKITKRGQNVTFRCDPISEHNRLYWYRQTLGQGPEFLTYFQNEAQLEKSRLLSDRFSAERPKGSFSTLEIQRTEQGDSAMYLCASSLTGMRVYNEQFFGPGTRLTVL.

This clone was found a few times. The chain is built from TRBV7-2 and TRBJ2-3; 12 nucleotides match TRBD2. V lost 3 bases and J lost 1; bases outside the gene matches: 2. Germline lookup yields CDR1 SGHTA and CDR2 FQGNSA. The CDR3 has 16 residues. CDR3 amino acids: CASSLTSGGRTDTQYF. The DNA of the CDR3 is TGTGCCAGCAGCTTGACTAGCGGGGGCCGCACAGATACGCAGTATTTT.

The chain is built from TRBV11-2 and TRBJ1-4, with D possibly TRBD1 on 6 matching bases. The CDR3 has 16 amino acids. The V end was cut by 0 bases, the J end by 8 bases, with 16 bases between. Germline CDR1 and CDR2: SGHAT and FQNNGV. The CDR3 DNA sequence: TGTGCCAGCAGCTTAGATCGTATGGGGGCACGAGAAAAACTGTTTTTT. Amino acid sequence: CASSLDRMGAREKLFF.

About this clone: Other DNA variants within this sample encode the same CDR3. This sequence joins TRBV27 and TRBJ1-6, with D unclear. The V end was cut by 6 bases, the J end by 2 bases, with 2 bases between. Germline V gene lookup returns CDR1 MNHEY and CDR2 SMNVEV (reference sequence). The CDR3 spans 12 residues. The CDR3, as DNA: TGTGCCAGCAGCCCCTATAATTCACCCCTCCACTTT. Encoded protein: CASSPYNSPLHF.

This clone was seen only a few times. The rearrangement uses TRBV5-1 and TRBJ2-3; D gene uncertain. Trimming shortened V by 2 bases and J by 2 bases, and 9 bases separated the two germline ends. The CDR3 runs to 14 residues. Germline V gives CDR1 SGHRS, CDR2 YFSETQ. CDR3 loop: CASSFDTYTDTQYF. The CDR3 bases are TGCGCCAGCAGCTTCGACACTTACACAGATACGCAGTATTTT.

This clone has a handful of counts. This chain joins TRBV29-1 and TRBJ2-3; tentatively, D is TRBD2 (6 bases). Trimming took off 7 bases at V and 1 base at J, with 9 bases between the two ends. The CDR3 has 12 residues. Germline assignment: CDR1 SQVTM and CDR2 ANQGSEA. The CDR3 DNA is TGCAGCGGGGGAGGCCGCACAGATACGCAGTATTTT. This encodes CSGGGRTDTQYF.

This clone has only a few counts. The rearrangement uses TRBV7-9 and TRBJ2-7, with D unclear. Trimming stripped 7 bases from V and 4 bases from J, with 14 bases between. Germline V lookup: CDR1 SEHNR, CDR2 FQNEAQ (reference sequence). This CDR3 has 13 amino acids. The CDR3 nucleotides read TGTGCCAGCACCTTCAGTCTTTGGTACGAGCAGTACTTC. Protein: CASTFSLWYEQYF.

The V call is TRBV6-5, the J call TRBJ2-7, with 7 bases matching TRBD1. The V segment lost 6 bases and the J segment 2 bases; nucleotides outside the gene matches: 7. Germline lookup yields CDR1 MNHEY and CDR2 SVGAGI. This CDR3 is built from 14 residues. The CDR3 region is CASSRDSGPYEQYF. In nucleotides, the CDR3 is TGTGCCAGCAGCCGGGACAGTGGACCCTACGAGCAGTACTTC.

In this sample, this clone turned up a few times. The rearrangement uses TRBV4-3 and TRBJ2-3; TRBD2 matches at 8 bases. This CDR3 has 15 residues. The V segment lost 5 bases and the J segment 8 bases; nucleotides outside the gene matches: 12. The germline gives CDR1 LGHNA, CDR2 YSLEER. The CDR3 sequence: CASSASGGRGATQYF. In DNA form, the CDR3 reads TGCGCCAGCAGCGCCAGCGGGGGCCGCGGGGCTACGCAGTATTTT.